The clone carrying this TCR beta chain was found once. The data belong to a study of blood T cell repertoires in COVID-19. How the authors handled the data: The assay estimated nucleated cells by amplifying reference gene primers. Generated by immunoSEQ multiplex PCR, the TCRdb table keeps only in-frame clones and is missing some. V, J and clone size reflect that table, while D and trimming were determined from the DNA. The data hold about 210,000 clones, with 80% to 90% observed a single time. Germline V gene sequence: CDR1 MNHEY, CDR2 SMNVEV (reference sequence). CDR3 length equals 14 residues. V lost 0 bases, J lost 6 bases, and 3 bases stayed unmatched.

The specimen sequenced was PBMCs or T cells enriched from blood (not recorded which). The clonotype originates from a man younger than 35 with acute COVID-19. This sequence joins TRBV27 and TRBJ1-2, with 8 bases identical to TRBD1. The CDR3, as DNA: TGTGCCAGCAGTTTATCGACAGGGGTGGATGGCTACACCTTC. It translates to CASSLSTGVDGYTF.